The present T cell receptor (beta chain) was sequenced within a study of shared clonotypes between healthy human individuals. Only in-frame clones appear in the TCRdb table, and some are missing; sequencing was by immunoSEQ multiplex PCR. Among 2 million to 2.5 million clones, approximately 94% were seen once, and the ten largest hold approximately 0.13%. This CDR3 is 16 amino acids long. Germline V CDR1 and CDR2: SGHNT, YYREEE (reference sequence). V lost 4 bases, J lost 3 bases, and 8 bases stayed unmatched. Both subsets, CD45RA+ naive and CD45RA-negative memory, were split from the CD4+ cells. The chain combines TRBV5-4 with TRBJ1-5; 9 bases map to TRBD1. The clonotype originates from a man younger than 35 in good health. Sequencing used naive CD4+ T cells sorted from blood. Subset here: CD45RA+ positively selected. The CDR3 here is CASSGRTGAANQPQHF. CDR3 in DNA: TGTGCCAGCAGCGGCCGGACAGGGGCGGCCAATCAGCCCCAGCATTTT.